This TCR beta chain was sequenced for a study of neurological immune-mediated disorders. This clonotype was seen ten or more times. TCRdb passed the 5' RACE reads through MiXCR, listing each CDR3 protein once. Found here are about 44,000 distinct CDR3 sequences, 20% to 25% of them singletons; the top ten hold about 4.1%. V gave up 2 bases and J gave up 6 bases; unmatched junction bases: 2. Germline assignment: CDR1 SGHRS and CDR2 YFSETQ. The CDR3 has 15 residues. Stated time point: technical triplicate 3. Material for sequencing was PBMCs. This receptor was identified in a man in his sixties with HTLV-1-associated myelopathy (HAM/TSP). V and J are TRBV5-1 and TRBJ1-6; 10 nucleotides match TRBD1. CDR3 bases: TGCGCCAGCAGCTTCCGGGACAGGGGTAATTCACCCCTCCACTTT. It yields the protein CASSFRDRGNSPLHF.